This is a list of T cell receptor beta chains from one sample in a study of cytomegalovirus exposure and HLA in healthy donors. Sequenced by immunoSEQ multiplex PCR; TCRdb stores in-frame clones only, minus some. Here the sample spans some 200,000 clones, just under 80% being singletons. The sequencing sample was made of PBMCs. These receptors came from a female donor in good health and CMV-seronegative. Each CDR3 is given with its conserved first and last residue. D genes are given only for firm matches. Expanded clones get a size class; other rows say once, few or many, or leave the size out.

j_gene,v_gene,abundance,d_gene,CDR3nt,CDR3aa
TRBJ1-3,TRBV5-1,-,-,TGCGCCAGCAGCTTGGCGGGAATAGGAAACACCATATATTTT,CASSLAGIGNTIYF
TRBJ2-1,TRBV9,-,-,TGTGCCAGCAGCGTAGACTCCGGGAACCAATACAATGAGCAGTTCTTC,CASSVDSGNQYNEQFF
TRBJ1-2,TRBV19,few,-,TGTGCCAGCCTCGGAGGCTCTGATTGGGTTAACTATGGCTACACCTTC,CASLGGSDWVNYGYTF
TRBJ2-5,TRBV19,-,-,TGTGCCAGTAGCTCGGACAGGGAGGGGGCCCAGTACTTC,CASSSDREGAQYF
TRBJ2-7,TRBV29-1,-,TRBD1,TGCAGCGTTGGCGGACAGGCTTCCTACGAGCAGTACTTC,CSVGGQASYEQYF
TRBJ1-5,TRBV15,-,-,TGTGCCACCAGCAGAGATCAGGGGCGGAATCAGCCCCAGCATTTT,CATSRDQGRNQPQHF
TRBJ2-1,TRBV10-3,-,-,TGTGCCATCAGAGGTGAGAGCGGCTACAATGAGCAGTTCTTC,CAIRGESGYNEQFF
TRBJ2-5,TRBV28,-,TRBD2,TGTGCCAGCAGTTTACAGCGGGACTCTGGGCGGGAGACCCAGTACTTC,CASSLQRDSGRETQYF
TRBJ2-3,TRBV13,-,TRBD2,TGTGCCAGCACCCACGGCGGGGGGCGGATAGATACGCAGTATTTT,CASTHGGGRIDTQYF
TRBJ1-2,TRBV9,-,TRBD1,TGTGCCAGCAGCGTAGTTTCACGGACCGACAGGGCCTATGGCTACACCTTC,CASSVVSRTDRAYGYTF
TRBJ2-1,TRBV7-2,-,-,TGTGCCAGCAGCCGAAACAGGGGGGGCTACAATGAGCAGTTCTTC,CASSRNRGGYNEQFF
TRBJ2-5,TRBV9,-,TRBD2,TGTGCCAGCAGCGGTCTAGCGGTGCAAGAGACCCAGTACTTC,CASSGLAVQETQYF
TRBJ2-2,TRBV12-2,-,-,TGTGCAAGTCGCCTCACCGGGGAGCTGTTTTTT,CASRLTGELFF
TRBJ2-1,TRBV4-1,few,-,TGCGCCAGCAGCCAAGGGCAGGGAATAAACAATGAGCAGTTCTTC,CASSQGQGINNEQFF
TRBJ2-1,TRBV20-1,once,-,TGCAGTGCTGGTCGAGGAGGTGAGCAGTTCTTC,CSAGRGGEQFF
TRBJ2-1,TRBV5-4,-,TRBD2,TGTGCCAGCAGCTTCGCCGGGACTAGGCCCCACTACAATGAGCAGTTCTTC,CASSFAGTRPHYNEQFF
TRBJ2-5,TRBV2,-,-,TGTGCCACTGAGGACAGAGGGCAAGAGACCCAGTACTTC,CATEDRGQETQYF
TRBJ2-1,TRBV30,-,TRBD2,TGTGCCTGGAGTGGTTTAGCGGGAGGGTTCTACAATGAGCAGTTCTTC,CAWSGLAGGFYNEQFF
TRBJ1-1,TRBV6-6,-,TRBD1,TGTGCCAGCAGTCGGACAGGGACGAACACTGAAGCTTTCTTT,CASSRTGTNTEAFF
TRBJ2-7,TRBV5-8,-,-,TGTGCCAGCAGCTTGGAAATCGGGGGTTTCGAGCAGTACTTC,CASSLEIGGFEQYF
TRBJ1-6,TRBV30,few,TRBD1,TGTGCCTGGAGGACAGGGTTTAATTCACCCCTCCACTTT,CAWRTGFNSPLHF
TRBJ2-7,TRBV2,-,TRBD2,TGTGCCAGCAGTGAACCCGGGACTAGCGGCTACGAGCAGTACTTC,CASSEPGTSGYEQYF
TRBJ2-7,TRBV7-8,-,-,TGTGCCAGCAGCCGGACTACAGCTACCTACGAGCAGTACTTC,CASSRTTATYEQYF
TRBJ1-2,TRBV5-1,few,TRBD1,TGCGCCAGCAGCGAGGGACAGGGCTATGGCTACACCTTC,CASSEGQGYGYTF
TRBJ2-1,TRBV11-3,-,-,TGTGCCAGCAGCTTAGGTACTAGGGACAATGAGCAGTTCTTC,CASSLGTRDNEQFF
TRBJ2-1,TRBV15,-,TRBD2,TGTGCCACCGTCAAGTCAAAGGGACTAGCGGCCTACAATGAGCAGTTCTTC,CATVKSKGLAAYNEQFF
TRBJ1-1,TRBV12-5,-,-,TGTGCTAGTGGTACTGCTGGTGTGAACACTGAAGCTTTCTTT,CASGTAGVNTEAFF
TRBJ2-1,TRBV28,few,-,TGTGCCAGCAGCCATAGGGCCCTAGGGGTTTTCTATGAGCAGTTCTTC,CASSHRALGVFYEQFF
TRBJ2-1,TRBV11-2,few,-,TGTGCCAGCAGCTTAGTCCCCGCTAGCTCAAATGAGCAGTTCTTC,CASSLVPASSNEQFF
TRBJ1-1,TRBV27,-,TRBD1,TGTGCCAGCAGCCGCGGGACAGGGGGCTACACTGAAGCTTTCTTT,CASSRGTGGYTEAFF
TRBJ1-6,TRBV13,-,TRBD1,TGTGCCAGCAGCATCCAACAGGGGGCGAACTATAATTCACCCCTCCACTTT,CASSIQQGANYNSPLHF
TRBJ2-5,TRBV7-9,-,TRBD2,TGTGCCAGCAGCCCTAGCGGGGGACGAGAGACCCAGTACTTC,CASSPSGGRETQYF
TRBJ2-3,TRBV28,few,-,TGTGCCAGCAGTCCCCAGGGTCGAGATACGCAGTATTTT,CASSPQGRDTQYF
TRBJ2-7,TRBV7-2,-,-,TGTGCCAGCAGCTTTAGCCCATGGACCTACGAGCAGTACTTC,CASSFSPWTYEQYF
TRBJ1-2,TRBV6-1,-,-,TGTGCCAGCAGTGGTCCGGGATCCGACTATGGCTACACCTTC,CASSGPGSDYGYTF
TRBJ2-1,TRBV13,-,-,TGTGCCAGCAGCTTACCCCGCGGGGTAGGCAATGAGCAGTTCTTC,CASSLPRGVGNEQFF
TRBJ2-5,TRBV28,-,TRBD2,TGTGCCAGCAGTTGGGGGAGGGCCGGGGAGACCCAGTACTTC,CASSWGRAGETQYF
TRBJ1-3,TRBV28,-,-,TGTGCCAGCAGTTTAGGGCAGGGAACTGGAAACACCATATATTTT,CASSLGQGTGNTIYF
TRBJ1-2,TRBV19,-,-,TGTGCCAGTAACTTAGGACAGTTTAACTATGGCTACACCTTC,CASNLGQFNYGYTF
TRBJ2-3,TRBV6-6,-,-,TGTGCCAGCAGGAGGGGGAGGGGGGGCACAGATACGCAGTATTTT,CASRRGRGGTDTQYF
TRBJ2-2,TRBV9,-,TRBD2,TGTGCCAGCAGCGCCGGACTAGCGGGGGGGACCGGGGAGCTGTTTTTT,CASSAGLAGGTGELFF
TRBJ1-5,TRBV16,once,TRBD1,TGTGCCAGCAGCCCGGGGGACAGGGGGGATCAGCCCCAGCATTTT,CASSPGDRGDQPQHF
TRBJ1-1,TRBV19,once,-,TGTGCCAGTAGTATAGGCCAGGGGAACACTGAAGCTTTCTTT,CASSIGQGNTEAFF
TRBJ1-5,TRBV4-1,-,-,TGCGCCAGCAGTCTACGTCTAGTTACGGGGAAGTCTGGCAATCAGCCCCAGCATTTT,CASSLRLVTGKSGNQPQHF
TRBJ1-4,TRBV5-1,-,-,TGCGCCAGCAGCTTGGCTTACAGGGAGGGTGAAAAACTGTTTTTT,CASSLAYREGEKLFF
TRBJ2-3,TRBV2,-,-,TGTGCCAGTAGCGGAGTAACCACAGATACGCAGTATTTT,CASSGVTTDTQYF
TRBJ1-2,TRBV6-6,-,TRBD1,TGTGCCAGCACTCCGGTGACAGGGGGTATATCTGGCTACACCTTC,CASTPVTGGISGYTF
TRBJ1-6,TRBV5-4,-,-,TGTGCCAGCAGCTCTGCGGGTGGAGGGCCAGGTTCACCCCTCCACTTT,CASSSAGGGPGSPLHF
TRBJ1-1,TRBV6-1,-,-,TGTGCCAGCGGACAGCGGCGCGCTGAAGCTTTCTTT,CASGQRRAEAFF
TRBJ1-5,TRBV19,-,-,TGTGCCAGTAGTATATGGTTTTCGGGAGACAGCAATCAGCCCCAGCATTTT,CASSIWFSGDSNQPQHF
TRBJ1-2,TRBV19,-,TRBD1,TGTGCCAGTAGTGACAGGGCCACTGGCTACACCTTC,CASSDRATGYTF
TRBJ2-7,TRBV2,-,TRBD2,TGTGCCAGCAGCCCTCCGACTAGCGGGAGTTACGAGCAGTACTTC,CASSPPTSGSYEQYF
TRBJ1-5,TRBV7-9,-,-,TGTGCCAGCAGTAGGGGAACTGGGGACAATCAGCCCCAGCATTTT,CASSRGTGDNQPQHF
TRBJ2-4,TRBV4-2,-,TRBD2,TGTGCCAGCAGCCAAGAGGTGAGGACTAGCGGGAGTATGATGACCAAAAACATTCAGTACTTC,CASSQEVRTSGSMMTKNIQYF
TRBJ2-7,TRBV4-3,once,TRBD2,TGCGCCAGCAGCCAAGGGGGGGGACTAGCGGGAGAACAGGAGCAGTACTTC,CASSQGGGLAGEQEQYF
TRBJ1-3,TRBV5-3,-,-,TGTGCCAGAAGCTTGCGGGGGAACACCATATATTTT,CARSLRGNTIYF
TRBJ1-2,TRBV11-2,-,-,TGTGCCAGCAGCTTATACCACAGTCAGGGTGGATATGGCTACACCTTC,CASSLYHSQGGYGYTF